There are a few counts of the clone carrying this T cell receptor beta chain. This entry comes from a study of cytomegalovirus exposure and HLA in healthy donors. The V gene end was trimmed by 4 bases and the J gene end by 5 bases; junction bases not matched to a gene: 5. In germline, CDR1 is MGHDK, CDR2 SYGVNS. CDR3 length: 16 amino acids. Sequenced by immunoSEQ multiplex PCR; TCRdb stores in-frame clones only, minus some. The table lists some 250,000 clones, roughly 88% of them singletons. The source material was PBMCs. The TCR was taken from a young woman in good health and CMV-seronegative. The chain is built from TRBV25-1 and TRBJ2-2; 12 bases align to TRBD2. The CDR3 sequence: CASSGPLAGGTGELFF. As DNA, the CDR3 is TGTGCCAGCAGTGGCCCACTAGCGGGAGGAACCGGGGAGCTGTTTTTT.